The 2 T cell receptor beta chains below all came from one sample that was sequenced in a study of tumor-infiltrating lymphocytes in localized non-small cell lung cancer (dated by TCRdb to the early 2020s). Receptors were amplified or captured by the immunoSEQ multiplex PCR assay. Not all clones reach the TCRdb copy of this immuneACCESS table, which keeps in-frame sequences only. Checked studies attribute under half of the gap to unresolved V genes and leave the rest unexplained. Across this sample there are 11,000 to 15,000 clones, with 68% seen only once. The ten largest account for around a tenth of the sample. The sequenced sample consisted of uninvolved lung tissue not adjacent to the tumor. These receptors originate from a human donor with non-small cell lung cancer.

V gene TRBV19 combines with J gene TRBJ1-1; D is undetermined. V dropped 4 bases and J dropped 3 bases, with 3 bases sitting between them. The CDR3 is 11 residues long. Per the germline V gene, CDR1 is LNHDA and CDR2 is SQIVND (reference sequence). As DNA, the CDR3 is TGTGCCAGTAGTAGTTACACTGAAGCTTTCTTT. Translating gives CASSSYTEAFF.

The chain has TRBV29-1 and TRBJ1-1; D not resolved. Between the trimmed V and J ends, which lost 7 bases and 6 bases, there was a span of 15 bases. The CDR3 length is 12 residues. Germline CDR1 SQVTM, CDR2 ANQGSEA. The CDR3 here is CSGGGHVPEAFF. The CDR3 DNA is TGCAGCGGCGGAGGGCATGTCCCTGAAGCTTTCTTT.